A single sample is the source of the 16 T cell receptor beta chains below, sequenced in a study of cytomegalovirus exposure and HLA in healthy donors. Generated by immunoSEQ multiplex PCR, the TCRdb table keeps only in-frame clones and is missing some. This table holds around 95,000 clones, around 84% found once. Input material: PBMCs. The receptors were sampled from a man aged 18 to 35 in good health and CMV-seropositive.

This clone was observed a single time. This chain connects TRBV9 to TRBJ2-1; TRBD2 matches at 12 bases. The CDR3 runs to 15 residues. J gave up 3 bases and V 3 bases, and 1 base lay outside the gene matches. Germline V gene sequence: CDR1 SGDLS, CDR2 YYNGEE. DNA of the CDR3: TGTGCCAGCAGCGCGGGACTAGCGGGCTACAATGAGCAGTTCTTC. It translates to CASSAGLAGYNEQFF.

CDR3: CASSGSGNEQFF. CDR3 bases: TGTGCCAGTAGTGGATCGGGCAATGAGCAGTTCTTC. The rearrangement links TRBV19 to TRBJ2-1; D not certain. This CDR3 is built from 12 residues. Trimming left V 5 bases short and J 6 bases short, with 8 bases between. From germline, CDR1 is LNHDA and CDR2 SQIVND (reference sequence).

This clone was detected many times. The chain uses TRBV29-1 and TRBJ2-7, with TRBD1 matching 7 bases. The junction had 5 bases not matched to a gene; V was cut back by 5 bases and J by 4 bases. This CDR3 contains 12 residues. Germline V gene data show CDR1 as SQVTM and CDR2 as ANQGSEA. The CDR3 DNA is TGCAGCGTTCGACGACAGGGATACGAGCAGTACTTC. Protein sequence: CSVRRQGYEQYF.

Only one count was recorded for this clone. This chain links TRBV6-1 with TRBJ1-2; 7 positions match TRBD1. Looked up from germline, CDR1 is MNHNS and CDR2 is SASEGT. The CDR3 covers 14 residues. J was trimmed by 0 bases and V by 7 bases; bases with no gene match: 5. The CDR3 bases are TGTGCCAGCACCAGGGACAGAGCTAACTATGGCTACACCTTC. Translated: CASTRDRANYGYTF.

CDR3 region: CASSLYRGQGGGTEAFF. CDR3 nucleotides: TGTGCCAGCAGTTTATATAGGGGACAGGGAGGGGGCACTGAAGCTTTCTTT. V gene TRBV27 combines with J gene TRBJ1-1; TRBD1 matches 9 bases. CDR3 length equals 17 residues. Germline V lookup: CDR1 MNHEY, CDR2 SMNVEV (reference sequence). V shed 1 base and J 4 bases; nucleotides not matched to a gene: 10.

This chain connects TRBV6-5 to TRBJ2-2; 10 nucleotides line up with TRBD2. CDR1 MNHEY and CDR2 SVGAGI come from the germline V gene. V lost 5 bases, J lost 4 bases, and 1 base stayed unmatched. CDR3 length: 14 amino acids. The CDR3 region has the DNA TGTGCCAGCAGTAGCGGGAGGGCCACCGGGGAGCTGTTTTTT. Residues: CASSSGRATGELFF.

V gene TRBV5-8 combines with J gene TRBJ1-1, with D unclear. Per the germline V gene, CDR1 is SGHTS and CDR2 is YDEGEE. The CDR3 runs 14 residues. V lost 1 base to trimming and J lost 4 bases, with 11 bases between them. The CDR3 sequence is CASSLWREGTEAFF. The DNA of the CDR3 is TGTGCCAGCAGCTTGTGGAGGGAGGGCACTGAAGCTTTCTTT.

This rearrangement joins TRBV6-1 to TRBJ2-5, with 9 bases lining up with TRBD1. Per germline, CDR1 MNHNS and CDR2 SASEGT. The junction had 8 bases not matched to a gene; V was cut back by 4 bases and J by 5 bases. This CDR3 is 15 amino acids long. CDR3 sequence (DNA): TGTGCCAGCAGTGCCCCGGGACAGGGTAAGGAGACCCAGTACTTC. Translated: CASSAPGQGKETQYF.

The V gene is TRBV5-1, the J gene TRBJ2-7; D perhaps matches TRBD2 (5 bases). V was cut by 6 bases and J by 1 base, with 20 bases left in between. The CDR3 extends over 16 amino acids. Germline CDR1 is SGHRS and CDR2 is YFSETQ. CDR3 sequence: CASTSAGPWGSYEQYF. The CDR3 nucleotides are TGCGCCAGCACGTCCGCGGGCCCATGGGGATCCTACGAGCAGTACTTC.

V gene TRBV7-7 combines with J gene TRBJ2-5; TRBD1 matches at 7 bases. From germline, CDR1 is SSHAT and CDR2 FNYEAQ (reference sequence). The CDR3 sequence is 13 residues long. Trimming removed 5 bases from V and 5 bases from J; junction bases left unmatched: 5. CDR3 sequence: CASSTGQRETQYF. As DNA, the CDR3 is TGTGCCAGCAGCACGGGACAGCGGGAGACCCAGTACTTC.

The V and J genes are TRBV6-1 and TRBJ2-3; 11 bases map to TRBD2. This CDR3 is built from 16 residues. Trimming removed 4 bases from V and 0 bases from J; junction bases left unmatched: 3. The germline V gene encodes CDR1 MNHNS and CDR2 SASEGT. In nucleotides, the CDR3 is TGTGCCAGCAGTGCCTGGACTAGCGGGAGCACAGATACGCAGTATTTT. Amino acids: CASSAWTSGSTDTQYF.

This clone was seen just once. The CDR3 nucleotides read TGTGCCAGCAGCGGACAGGGGGTGCAAGAGACCCAGTACTTC. This gives the protein CASSGQGVQETQYF. V is TRBV9 and J is TRBJ2-5, with 9 bases identical to TRBD1. J gave up 2 bases and V 3 bases, and 2 bases lay outside the gene matches. Germline V CDR1 and CDR2: SGDLS, YYNGEE. This CDR3 is 14 amino acids long. Filled out from reference TRBV9 and TRBJ2-5, the complete variable domain reads DSGVTQTPKHLITATGQRVTLRCSPRSGDLSVYWYQQSLDQGLQFLIQYYNGEERAKGNILERFSAQQFPDLHSELNLSSLELGDSALYFCASSGQGVQETQYFGPGTRLLVL.

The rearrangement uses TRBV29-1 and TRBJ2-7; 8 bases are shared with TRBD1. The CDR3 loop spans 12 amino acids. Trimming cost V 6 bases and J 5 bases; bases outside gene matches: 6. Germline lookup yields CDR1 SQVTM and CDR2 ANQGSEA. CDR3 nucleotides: TGCAGCGTGGACCTACAGGGGGACGAGCAGTACTTC. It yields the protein CSVDLQGDEQYF.

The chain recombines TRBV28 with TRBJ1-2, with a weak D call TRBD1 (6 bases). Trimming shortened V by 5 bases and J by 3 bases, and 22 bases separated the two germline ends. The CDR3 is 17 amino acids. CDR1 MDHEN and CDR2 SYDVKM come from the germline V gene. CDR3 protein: CASSPMTGAGEHYGYTF. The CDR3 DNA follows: TGTGCCAGCAGTCCGATGACCGGGGCAGGGGAGCACTATGGCTACACCTTC.

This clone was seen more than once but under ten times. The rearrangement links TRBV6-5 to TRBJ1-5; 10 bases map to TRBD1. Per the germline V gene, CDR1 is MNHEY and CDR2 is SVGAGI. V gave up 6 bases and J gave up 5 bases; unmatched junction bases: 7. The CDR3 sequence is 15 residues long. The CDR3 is CASRPLGTGDQPQHF. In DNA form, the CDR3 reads TGTGCCAGCAGGCCGTTGGGGACAGGGGATCAGCCCCAGCATTTT.

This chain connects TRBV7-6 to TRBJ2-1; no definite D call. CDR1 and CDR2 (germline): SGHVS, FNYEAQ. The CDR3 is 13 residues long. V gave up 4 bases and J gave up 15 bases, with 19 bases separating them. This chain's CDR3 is CASSSLTSQRWFF. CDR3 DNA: TGTGCCAGCAGCTCTCTGACGTCCCAGAGGTGGTTCTTC.